Listed here is a single T cell receptor (beta chain). The antigen remains undetermined. The data stem from a study of cytomegalovirus exposure and HLA in healthy donors. General study findings and limits: Whilst most TCR sequences proved rare, a subset of public TCRs occurred across many donors. Per a later analysis, approximately 16,000 TCR beta sequences showed association with HLA alleles at 0.05 false discovery rate. Available immune exposure information was restricted to CMV serostatus only.

The CDR3 is made up of 13 amino acids. Germline V CDR1 and CDR2: SQVTM, ANQGSEA. The V segment lost 7 bases and the J segment 10 bases; nucleotides outside the gene matches: 12. PCR employed 60 Vbeta and 13 Jbeta primers. TCRdb keeps only in-frame clones here, not all; method: immunoSEQ multiplex PCR. The top ten hold approximately 1.7% of the sample, which has under 150,000 clones, just under 80% seen once. The source material was PBMCs. J is TRBJ1-4 and V is TRBV29-1; 7 bases fit TRBD1. The clonotype was recovered from a woman aged 40 to 49 in good health and CMV-seronegative. Written as DNA, the CDR3 is TGCAGCGGGCAAGGGACAGAGGCTGGAAAACTGTTTTTT. Its protein is CSGQGTEAGKLFF.